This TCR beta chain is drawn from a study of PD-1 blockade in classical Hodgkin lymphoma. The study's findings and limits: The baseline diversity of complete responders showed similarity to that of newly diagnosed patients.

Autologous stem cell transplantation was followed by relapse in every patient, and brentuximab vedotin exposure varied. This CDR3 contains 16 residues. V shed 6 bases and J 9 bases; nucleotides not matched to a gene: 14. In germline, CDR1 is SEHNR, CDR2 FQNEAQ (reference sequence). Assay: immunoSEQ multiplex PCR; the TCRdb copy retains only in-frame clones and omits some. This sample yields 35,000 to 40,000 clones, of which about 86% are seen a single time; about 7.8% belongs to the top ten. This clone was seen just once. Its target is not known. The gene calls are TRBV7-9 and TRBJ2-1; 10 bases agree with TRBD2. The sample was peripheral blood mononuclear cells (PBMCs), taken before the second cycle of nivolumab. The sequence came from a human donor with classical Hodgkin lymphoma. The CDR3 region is CASRPRPGLARSEQFF. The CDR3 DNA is TGTGCCAGCAGGCCTCGGCCGGGACTAGCGAGGTCTGAGCAGTTCTTC. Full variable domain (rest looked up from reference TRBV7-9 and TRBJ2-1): DTGVSQNPRHKITKRGQNVTFRCDPISEHNRLYWYRQTLGQGPEFLTYFQNEAQLEKSRLLSDRFSAERPKGSFSTLEIQRTEQGDSAMYLCASRPRPGLARSEQFFGPGTRLTVL.